This T cell receptor (beta chain) was sequenced for a study of CD8 T cells in ankylosing spondylitis. TCRdb itself ran the 5' RACE reads through MiXCR, one entry per CDR3 protein. In the table there are around 250,000 distinct CDR3 sequences, about 10% of which are singletons. This CDR3 comprises 13 residues. This sequence originates from a male donor with ankylosing spondylitis or in good health (not recorded which). This chain links TRBV21-1 with TRBJ2-5; the D call TRBD1 from the table was never checked on the DNA. TRBV21-1 is a known pseudogene. The specimen sequenced was blood, either unsorted or a sorted T cell fraction (not recorded which). The CDR3 nucleotides are TGTGCCAGCAGCAGGTACAGGGCTGAGACCCAGTACTTC. Its protein is CASSRYRAETQYF.